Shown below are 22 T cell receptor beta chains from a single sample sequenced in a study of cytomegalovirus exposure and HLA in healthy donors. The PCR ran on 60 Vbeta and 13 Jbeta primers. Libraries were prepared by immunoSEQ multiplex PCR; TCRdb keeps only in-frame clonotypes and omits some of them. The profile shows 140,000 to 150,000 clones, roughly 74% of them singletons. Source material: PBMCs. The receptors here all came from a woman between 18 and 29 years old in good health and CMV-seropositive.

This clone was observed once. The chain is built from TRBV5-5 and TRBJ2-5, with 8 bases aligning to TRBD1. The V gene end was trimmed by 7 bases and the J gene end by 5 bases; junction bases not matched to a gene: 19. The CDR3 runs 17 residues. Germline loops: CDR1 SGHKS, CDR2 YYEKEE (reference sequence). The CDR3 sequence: CASATLARTGSNETQYF. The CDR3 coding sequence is TGTGCCAGCGCCACTCTTGCCAGGACAGGGAGTAACGAGACCCAGTACTTC.

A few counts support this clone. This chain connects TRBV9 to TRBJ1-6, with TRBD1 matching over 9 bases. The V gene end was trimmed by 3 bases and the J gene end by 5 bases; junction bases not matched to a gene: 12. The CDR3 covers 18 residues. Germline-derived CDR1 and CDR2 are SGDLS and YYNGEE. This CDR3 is CASSADMTGGMHNSPLHF. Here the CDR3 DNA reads TGTGCCAGCAGCGCTGACATGACAGGGGGGATGCATAATTCACCCCTCCACTTT.

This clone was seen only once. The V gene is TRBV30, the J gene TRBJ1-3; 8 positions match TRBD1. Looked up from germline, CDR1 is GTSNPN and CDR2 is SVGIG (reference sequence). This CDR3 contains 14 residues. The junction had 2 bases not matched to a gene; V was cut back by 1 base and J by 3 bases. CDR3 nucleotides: TGTGCCTGGAGTGCAGGGGGCGATGGAAACACCATATATTTT. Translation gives CAWSAGGDGNTIYF.

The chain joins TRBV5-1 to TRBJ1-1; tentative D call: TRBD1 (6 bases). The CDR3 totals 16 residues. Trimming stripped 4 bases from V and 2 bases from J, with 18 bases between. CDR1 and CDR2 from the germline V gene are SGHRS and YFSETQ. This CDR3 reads CASSPIGGASNTEAFF. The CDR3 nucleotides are TGCGCCAGCAGCCCCATTGGGGGGGCCTCTAACACTGAAGCTTTCTTT.

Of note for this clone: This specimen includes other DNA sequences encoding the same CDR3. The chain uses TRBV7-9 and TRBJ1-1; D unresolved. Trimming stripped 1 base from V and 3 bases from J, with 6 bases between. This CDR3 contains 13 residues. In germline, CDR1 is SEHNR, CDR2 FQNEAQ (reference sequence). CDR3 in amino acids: CASSLVRDTEAFF. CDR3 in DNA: TGTGCCAGCAGCTTAGTCCGAGACACTGAAGCTTTCTTT.

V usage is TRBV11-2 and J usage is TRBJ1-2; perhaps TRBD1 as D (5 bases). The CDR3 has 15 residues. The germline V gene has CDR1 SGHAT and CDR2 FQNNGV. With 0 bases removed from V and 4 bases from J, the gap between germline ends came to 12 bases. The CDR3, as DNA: TGTGCCAGCAGCTTAGAGGGAGGGACCCCCTATGGCTACACCTTC. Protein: CASSLEGGTPYGYTF.

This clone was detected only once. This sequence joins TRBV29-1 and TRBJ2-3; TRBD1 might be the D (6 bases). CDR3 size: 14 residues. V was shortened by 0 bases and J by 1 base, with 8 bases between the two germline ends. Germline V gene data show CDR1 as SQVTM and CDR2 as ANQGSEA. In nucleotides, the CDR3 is TGCAGCGTTGAAGAGTCAGGGGGCACAGATACGCAGTATTTT. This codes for CSVEESGGTDTQYF.

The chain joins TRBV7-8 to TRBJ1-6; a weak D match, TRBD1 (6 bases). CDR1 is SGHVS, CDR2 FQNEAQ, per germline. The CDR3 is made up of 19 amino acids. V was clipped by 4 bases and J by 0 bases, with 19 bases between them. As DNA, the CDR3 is TGTGCCAGCAGCTCCCGGGGCATTGGGACAAGCTCCTATAATTCACCCCTCCACTTT. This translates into CASSSRGIGTSSYNSPLHF. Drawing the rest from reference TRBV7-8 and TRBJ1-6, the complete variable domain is GAGVSQSPRYKVAKRGQDVALRCDPISGHVSLFWYQQALGQGPEFLTYFQNEAQLDKSGLPSDRFFAERPEGSVSTLKIQRTQQEDSAVYLCASSSRGIGTSSYNSPLHFGNGTRLTVT.

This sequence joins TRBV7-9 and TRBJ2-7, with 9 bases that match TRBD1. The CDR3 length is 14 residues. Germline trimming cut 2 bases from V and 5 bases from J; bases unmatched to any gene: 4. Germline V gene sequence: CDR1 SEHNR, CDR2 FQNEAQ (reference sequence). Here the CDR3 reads CASSLTGGPHEQYF. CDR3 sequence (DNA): TGTGCCAGCAGCTTAACAGGGGGCCCCCACGAGCAGTACTTC.

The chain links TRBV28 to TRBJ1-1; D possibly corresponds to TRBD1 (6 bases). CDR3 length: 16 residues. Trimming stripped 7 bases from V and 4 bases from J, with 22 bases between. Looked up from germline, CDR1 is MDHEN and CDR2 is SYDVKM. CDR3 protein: CASTETPIRGGTEAFF. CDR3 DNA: TGTGCCAGCACTGAGACTCCGATACGAGGGGGCACTGAAGCTTTCTTT.

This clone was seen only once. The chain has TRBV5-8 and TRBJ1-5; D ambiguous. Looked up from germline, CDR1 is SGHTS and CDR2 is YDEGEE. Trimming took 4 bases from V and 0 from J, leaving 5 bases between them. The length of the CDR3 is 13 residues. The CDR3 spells CASSHFSNQPQHF. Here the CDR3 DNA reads TGTGCCAGCAGCCATTTTAGCAATCAGCCCCAGCATTTT.

CDR3 nucleotide sequence: TGTGCCAGCAGTTCTCCCCTGACGACAGGGCGAGAGACCCAGTACTTC. Protein: CASSSPLTTGRETQYF. The rearrangement uses TRBV6-5 and TRBJ2-5, with 7 nucleotides matching TRBD1. The CDR3 runs 16 residues. V shed 4 bases and J 4 bases; nucleotides not matched to a gene: 12. Per the germline V gene, CDR1 is MNHEY and CDR2 is SVGAGI.

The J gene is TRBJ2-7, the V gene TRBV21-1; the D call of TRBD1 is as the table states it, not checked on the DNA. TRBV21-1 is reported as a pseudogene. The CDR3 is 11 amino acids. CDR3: CASNRGYEQYF. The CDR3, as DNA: TGTGCCAGCAACAGGGGCTACGAGCAGTACTTC.

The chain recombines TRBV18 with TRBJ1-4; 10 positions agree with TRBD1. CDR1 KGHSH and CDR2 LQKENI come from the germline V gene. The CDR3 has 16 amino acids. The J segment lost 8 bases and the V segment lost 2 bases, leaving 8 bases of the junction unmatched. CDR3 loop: CASSPTQTGGIEKLFF. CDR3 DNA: TGTGCCAGCTCACCAACTCAGACAGGGGGCATCGAAAAACTGTTTTTT.

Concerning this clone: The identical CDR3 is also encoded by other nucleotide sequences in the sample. The CDR3 DNA follows: TGTGCCTGGAGTGTATGGGGGGATAATTCACCCCTCCACTTT. It codes for CAWSVWGDNSPLHF. This chain uses TRBV30 with TRBJ1-6; perhaps TRBD1 as D (5 bases). Germline assignment: CDR1 GTSNPN and CDR2 SVGIG (reference sequence). The ends were cut back, 0 bases at V and 5 bases at J, with 8 bases in the middle. CDR3 length: 14 residues.

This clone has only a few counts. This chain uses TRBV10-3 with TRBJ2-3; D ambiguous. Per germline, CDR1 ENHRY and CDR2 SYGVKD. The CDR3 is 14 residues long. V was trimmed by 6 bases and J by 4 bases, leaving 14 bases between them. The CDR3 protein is CAISPPRSPDTQYF. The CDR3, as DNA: TGTGCCATCAGCCCTCCCCGGTCCCCAGATACGCAGTATTTT.

The CDR3 reads CASSESGGHTEAFF. The DNA for the CDR3 is TGTGCCAGCAGTGAATCGGGGGGGCACACTGAAGCTTTCTTT. V and J are TRBV6-1 and TRBJ1-1; possible D gene TRBD1, 6 bases. The V gene's germline CDR1 is MNHNS and CDR2 SASEGT. V lost 2 bases to trimming and J lost 3 bases, with 10 bases between them. This CDR3 is 14 amino acids long.

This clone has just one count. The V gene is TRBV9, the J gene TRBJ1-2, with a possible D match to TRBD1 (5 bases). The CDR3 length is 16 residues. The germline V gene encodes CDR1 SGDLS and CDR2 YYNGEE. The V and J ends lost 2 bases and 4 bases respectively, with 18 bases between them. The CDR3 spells CASSVSVGGAGYGYTF. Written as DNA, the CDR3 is TGTGCCAGCAGCGTTTCGGTCGGAGGGGCGGGCTATGGCTACACCTTC.

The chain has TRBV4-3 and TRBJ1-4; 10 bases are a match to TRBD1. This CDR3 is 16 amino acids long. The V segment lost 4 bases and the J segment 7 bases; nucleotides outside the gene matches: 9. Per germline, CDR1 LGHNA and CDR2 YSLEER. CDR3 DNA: TGCGCCAGCAGCCTCGGGACAGGGGTTTTGGGTGAAAAACTGTTTTTT. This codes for CASSLGTGVLGEKLFF.

The CDR3 spells CASSPPGGGQRNQPQHF. CDR3 bases: TGTGCCAGCAGCCCACCCGGCGGGGGGCAACGCAATCAGCCCCAGCATTTT. The rearrangement links TRBV7-2 to TRBJ1-5, with D possibly matching TRBD1 (6 bases). The CDR3 extends over 17 amino acids. Trimming stripped 5 bases from V and 2 bases from J, with 19 bases between. Germline lookup yields CDR1 SGHTA and CDR2 FQGNSA.

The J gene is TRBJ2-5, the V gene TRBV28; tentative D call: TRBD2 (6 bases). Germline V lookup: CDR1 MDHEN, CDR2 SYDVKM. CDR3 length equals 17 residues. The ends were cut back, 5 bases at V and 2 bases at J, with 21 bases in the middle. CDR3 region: CASSHSLGGGGQETQYF. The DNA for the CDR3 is TGTGCCAGCAGTCACTCTCTTGGGGGAGGAGGTCAAGAGACCCAGTACTTC.

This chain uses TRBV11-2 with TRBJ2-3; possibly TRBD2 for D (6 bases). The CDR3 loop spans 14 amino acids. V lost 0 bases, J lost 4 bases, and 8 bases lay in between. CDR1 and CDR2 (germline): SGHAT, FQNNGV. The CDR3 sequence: CASSLERGADTQYF. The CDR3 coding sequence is TGTGCCAGCAGCTTAGAGCGGGGAGCAGATACGCAGTATTTT.